This record concerns one T cell receptor beta chain sequence. TCRdb keeps only in-frame clones here, not all; method: immunoSEQ multiplex PCR. The sample lists over 200,000 clones; roughly 84% were seen once. The source of the sample is a study of blood T cell repertoires in COVID-19. CDR3 length equals 14 residues. V was trimmed by 1 base and J by 11 bases, leaving 16 bases between them. Germline V gene data show CDR1 as SGHDN and CDR2 as FVKESK. The origin of this receptor is a woman in her forties who had recovered from COVID-19. The chain joins TRBV14 to TRBJ2-3, with D perhaps matching TRBD2 (6 bases). What was sequenced was PBMCs or T cells enriched from blood (not recorded which). The CDR3 sequence: CASSQGTHGSLQYF. The CDR3, as DNA: TGTGCCAGCAGCCAAGGAACTCACGGGAGCTTGCAGTATTTT.